Reported below is one TCR beta chain. Its matching antigen is unknown. The source of the sample is a study of tumor and adjacent non-tumor tissue in lung cancer. Background on the study: Stage I to III disease affected 9 to 10 men and about 5 women aged roughly 31 to 76.

RNA was extracted from bulk tissue without any cell sorting. Distant lung tissue was collected more than 3 cm away from the tumor edge. General study points: Significantly higher TCR diversity was found in tumor than normal lung. Tumor TCR diversity, when higher, was linked to shorter survival.

The library came from three nested PCR rounds adapted from ARM-PCR protocols. TCRdb re-analysed the multiplex PCR reads in MiXCR, keeping a single row per CDR3 protein. The sample consists of some 68,000 distinct CDR3 sequences, around three quarters of them appearing once. The V gene's germline CDR1 is WSHSY and CDR2 SAAADI. J was trimmed by 4 bases and V by 6 bases; bases with no gene match: 8. The CDR3 loop spans 15 amino acids. Sequenced sample: distant non-tumor lung tissue. The TCR sequence derives from a man aged 55 to 70 with non-small cell lung cancer. The chain joins TRBV10-2 to TRBJ2-3; 9 bases fit TRBD2. CDR3 region: CASRPGLAYADTQYF. The CDR3 region has the DNA TGCGCCAGCAGACCGGGACTAGCTTATGCAGATACGCAGTATTTT.